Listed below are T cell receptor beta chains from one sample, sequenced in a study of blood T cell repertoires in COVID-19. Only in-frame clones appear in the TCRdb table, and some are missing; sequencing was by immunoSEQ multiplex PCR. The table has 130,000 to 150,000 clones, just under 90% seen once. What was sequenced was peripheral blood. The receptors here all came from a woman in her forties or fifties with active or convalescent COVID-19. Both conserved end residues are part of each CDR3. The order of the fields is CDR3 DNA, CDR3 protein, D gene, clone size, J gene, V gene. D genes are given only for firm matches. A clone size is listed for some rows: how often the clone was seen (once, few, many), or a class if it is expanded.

TGTGCCATCAGGGACTCTTCCTACAATGAGCAGTTCTTC,CAIRDSSYNEQFF,.,.,TRBJ2-1,TRBV10-3
TGTGCCAGCTCACGCCCCACAGGGGATTCCAGTGGCTGGGAGACCCAGTACTTC,CASSRPTGDSSGWETQYF,TRBD1,once,TRBJ2-5,TRBV18
TGTGCTGTCCTGGGGAAGACAGGGAATCAAGAGACCCAGTACTTC,CAVLGKTGNQETQYF,TRBD1,.,TRBJ2-5,TRBV3-1/TRBV3-2
TGCGCCAGCAGCCCGGGACTAGCGGGATCGGAGGGGGCCAAAAACATTCAGTACTTC,CASSPGLAGSEGAKNIQYF,TRBD2,.,TRBJ2-4,TRBV4-1
TGTGCCAGCTCACCCGGGACTAGCGGTTTTAGCTCCTACAATGAGCAGTTCTTC,CASSPGTSGFSSYNEQFF,TRBD2,.,TRBJ2-1,TRBV18
TGTGCCAGCAGCTACCCCGGCGGCCCGACGGAGTATTTT,CASSYPGGPTEYF,.,.,TRBJ2-3,TRBV7-9
TGCGCCAGCAGAAACGGACAGCAGAACACCGGGGAGCTGTTTTTT,CASRNGQQNTGELFF,.,.,TRBJ2-2,TRBV10-2
TGTGCCAGCAGCGTCGGACAGGTGCCGATATCATGGGAGGAGACCCAGTACTTC,CASSVGQVPISWEETQYF,TRBD1,.,TRBJ2-5,TRBV9
TGCGCCAGCAGCTTGGGGGCAGGGATGGCTGGGGCCAACGTCCTGACTTTC,CASSLGAGMAGANVLTF,.,.,TRBJ2-6,TRBV5-1
TGCGCCAGCAGCTTCTTAGGGGGTCGTGAAAAACTGTTTTTT,CASSFLGGREKLFF,.,.,TRBJ1-4,TRBV5-1
TGCGCCAGCAGCTTGAATCCTCAGGCCACAGATACGCAGTATTTT,CASSLNPQATDTQYF,.,.,TRBJ2-3,TRBV5-1
TGTGCCAGCAGCCAATTTCAAGGACTAGCGGGGGGGAGCTACGAGCAGTACTTC,CASSQFQGLAGGSYEQYF,TRBD2,many,TRBJ2-7,TRBV4-2
TGTGCCAGTAGTAGCTCCTTGACTTGGCCTGGAGATACGCAGTATTTT,CASSSSLTWPGDTQYF,.,.,TRBJ2-3,TRBV19
TGCACCAGCAGCCCCGGACTTTATAGCAATCAGCCCCAGCATTTT,CTSSPGLYSNQPQHF,.,.,TRBJ1-5,TRBV1
TGTGCCAGCAGTTCTTACGACAGTCCCAATCAGCCCCAGCATTTT,CASSSYDSPNQPQHF,.,.,TRBJ1-5,TRBV28
TGTGCCAGCAGCTTAGCGACCCTAGCGGTCTCCTACGAGCAGTACTTC,CASSLATLAVSYEQYF,TRBD2,.,TRBJ2-7,TRBV7-2
TGTGCCAGCAGCTTAGGGTTCGGCGGGAGCCAAGAGACCCAGTACTTC,CASSLGFGGSQETQYF,TRBD2,.,TRBJ2-5,TRBV7-6
TGTGCCAGCAACCCTGGGGCAGGAACCTCCCTCGAGCAGTACTTC,CASNPGAGTSLEQYF,.,.,TRBJ2-7,TRBV6-5
TGTGCCAGCAGCTTGCAGACGGGAACTTCTGGGGCCAACGTCCTGACTTTC,CASSLQTGTSGANVLTF,.,.,TRBJ2-6,TRBV5-4
TGTGCCAGCAGGGGGACAGAGAACACTGAAGCTTTCTTT,CASRGTENTEAFF,TRBD1,.,TRBJ1-1,TRBV6-5
TGCGCCAGCAGCCAAGCTGGGGGGGACAGGGGTTATGGCTACACCTTC,CASSQAGGDRGYGYTF,TRBD1,.,TRBJ1-2,TRBV4-1
TGCAGCGTTGATTCCCCTCTAAGCGGGAGCCACGAGCAGTACTTC,CSVDSPLSGSHEQYF,TRBD2,.,TRBJ2-7,TRBV29-1
TGTGCCAGTAGTATAACAGGGGGCGGCACTGAAGCTTTCTTT,CASSITGGGTEAFF,TRBD1,few,TRBJ1-1,TRBV19
TGTGCCTGGAGTGGGGCAGGGAAGGGGTCCTACGAGCAGTACTTC,CAWSGAGKGSYEQYF,.,.,TRBJ2-7,TRBV30
TGTGCCAGCAGCTTGGGGGCCAGCCCGGGAGCAACAGATACGCAGTATTTT,CASSLGASPGATDTQYF,.,.,TRBJ2-3,TRBV5-4
TGCGCCAGCAGCTTGGGTGGAGGAAACACTGAAGCTTTCTTT,CASSLGGGNTEAFF,.,.,TRBJ1-1,TRBV5-1
TGTGCCAGCAGCTTACTAGCGGGAGTTTCCTACGAGCAGTACTTC,CASSLLAGVSYEQYF,TRBD2,.,TRBJ2-7,TRBV5-4
TGTGCCAGCTCACCGACAGGGGGTCAGCCCCAGCATTTT,CASSPTGGQPQHF,TRBD1,.,TRBJ1-5,TRBV18
TGTGCCATCAGTGAGATCCGGGACAGGGGGAACAATGAGCAGTTCTTC,CAISEIRDRGNNEQFF,TRBD1,.,TRBJ2-1,TRBV10-3
TGTGCCAGTAGTATGGCCAGGGGCTATGGCTACACCTTC,CASSMARGYGYTF,.,.,TRBJ1-2,TRBV19
TGCGCCAGCAGAGGAGCGGGGGACACAGATACGCAGTATTTT,CASRGAGDTDTQYF,TRBD2,.,TRBJ2-3,TRBV5-1
TGTGCCAGCAGCTCCTTTAGCAGGGCGGGAACTGAAGCTTTCTTT,CASSSFSRAGTEAFF,.,.,TRBJ1-1,TRBV7-9
TGTGCCAGCAGCTTTTCTCAGGGCGAGACCCAGTACTTC,CASSFSQGETQYF,.,.,TRBJ2-5,TRBV5-4
TGCAGCGCCTCCCAGGGGGAAAATGGCTACACCTTC,CSASQGENGYTF,TRBD1,.,TRBJ1-2,TRBV29-1
TGTGCCAGCAGCTTTAGGACAGTACAAGAGACCCAGTACTTC,CASSFRTVQETQYF,.,.,TRBJ2-5,TRBV7-9
TGTGCCAGCAGCGACGAGACAGGGGTAGGAAACACCATATATTTT,CASSDETGVGNTIYF,TRBD1,.,TRBJ1-3,TRBV9
TGTGCCAGCAGTCCCCCCGGGACAGGGGCTCTGTTCGAGCAGTACTTC,CASSPPGTGALFEQYF,TRBD1,.,TRBJ2-7,TRBV28
TGTGCCAGCAGTTACGACGGGGATGAGCAGTTCTTC,CASSYDGDEQFF,.,.,TRBJ2-1,TRBV6-2/TRBV6-3
TGTGCCAGCAGCCAAGATCTCGTGAGGAACGTACAGTACTTC,CASSQDLVRNVQYF,.,.,TRBJ2-7,TRBV14
TGTGCCAGTAGTTTTTCGGGAGGGAACTCTGGGGCCAACGTCCTGACTTTC,CASSFSGGNSGANVLTF,TRBD2,.,TRBJ2-6,TRBV19
TGTGCCAGCAGTCGACAGGGCCTAAGGGGCTACACCTTC,CASSRQGLRGYTF,TRBD1,.,TRBJ1-2,TRBV6-2/TRBV6-3
TGTGCCAGCACCAGGACAGGGGCCTACGAGCAGTACTTC,CASTRTGAYEQYF,TRBD1,.,TRBJ2-7,TRBV7-9
TGTGCCATCAGTTCCGGGACAGGGACCATCGGGAGGAGTATGAACACTGAAGCTTTCTTT,CAISSGTGTIGRSMNTEAFF,TRBD1,once,TRBJ1-1,TRBV10-3
TGTGCCAGCAGCTTGAGGGGGCGAGGAGGCTACACCTTC,CASSLRGRGGYTF,TRBD1,.,TRBJ1-2,TRBV5-8
TGTGCCAGCAGTGGGGGGGGCGCAAAACTGTTTTTT,CASSGGGAKLFF,.,few,TRBJ1-4,TRBV28
TGTGCCAGCAGCCCCTCTTTCGAGCAGTACTTC,CASSPSFEQYF,.,.,TRBJ2-7,TRBV7-2
TGTGCCAGCAGTGAAAGGAGTGGTAGGTCCGATGAGCAGTTCTTC,CASSERSGRSDEQFF,.,.,TRBJ2-1,TRBV25-1
TGTGCCAGCAGCTCCACACAGGGGATCGGAAATCAGCCCCAGCATTTT,CASSSTQGIGNQPQHF,TRBD1,.,TRBJ1-5,TRBV7-9
TGTGCCAGCAGCTTACAGGGGTTCAGCAATCAGCCCCAGCATTTT,CASSLQGFSNQPQHF,.,.,TRBJ1-5,TRBV7-2
TGTGCCACCACCTCTAGCGGGAGTACCTACGAGCAGTACTTC,CATTSSGSTYEQYF,TRBD2,.,TRBJ2-7,TRBV15
TGTGCCAGTAGTACCGGGACTAGTGGGTCCTACGAGCAGTACTTC,CASSTGTSGSYEQYF,TRBD2,.,TRBJ2-7,TRBV19
TGTGCCAGCAGTTACTTAACACAGGGGGTTGAATCCACAGATACGCAGTATTTT,CASSYLTQGVESTDTQYF,TRBD1,.,TRBJ2-3,TRBV6-2/TRBV6-3